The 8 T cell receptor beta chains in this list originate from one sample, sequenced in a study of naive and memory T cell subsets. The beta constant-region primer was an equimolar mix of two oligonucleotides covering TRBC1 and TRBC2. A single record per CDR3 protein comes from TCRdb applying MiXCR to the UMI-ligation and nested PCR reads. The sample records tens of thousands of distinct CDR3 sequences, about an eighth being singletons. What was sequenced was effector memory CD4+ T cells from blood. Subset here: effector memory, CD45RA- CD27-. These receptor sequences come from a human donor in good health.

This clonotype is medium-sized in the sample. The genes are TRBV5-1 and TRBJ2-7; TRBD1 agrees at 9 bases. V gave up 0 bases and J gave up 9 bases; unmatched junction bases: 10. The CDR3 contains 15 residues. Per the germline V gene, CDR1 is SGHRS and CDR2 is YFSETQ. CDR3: CASSLGGDRVESQYF. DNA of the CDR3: TGCGCCAGCAGCTTGGGAGGGGACAGGGTCGAGTCGCAGTACTTC.

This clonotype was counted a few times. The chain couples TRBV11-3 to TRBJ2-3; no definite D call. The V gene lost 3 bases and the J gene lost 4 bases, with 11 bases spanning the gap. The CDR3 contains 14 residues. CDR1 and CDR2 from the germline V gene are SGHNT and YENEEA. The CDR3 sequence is CASSFSRTADTQYF. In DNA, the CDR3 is TGTGCCAGCAGCTTCTCGAGGACCGCAGATACGCAGTATTTT.

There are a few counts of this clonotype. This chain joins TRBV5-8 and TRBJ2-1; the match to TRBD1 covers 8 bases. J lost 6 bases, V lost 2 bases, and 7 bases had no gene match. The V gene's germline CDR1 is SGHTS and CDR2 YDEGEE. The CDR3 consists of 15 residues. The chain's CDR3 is CASSFRGLGGNEQFF. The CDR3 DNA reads TGTGCCAGCAGCTTCAGGGGGCTAGGTGGCAATGAGCAGTTCTTC. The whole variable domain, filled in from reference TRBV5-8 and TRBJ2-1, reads EAGVTQSPTHLIKTRGQQATLRCSPISGHTSVYWYQQALGLGLQFLLWYDEGEERNRGNFPPRFSGRQFPNYSSELNVNALELEDSALYLCASSFRGLGGNEQFFGPGTRLTVL.

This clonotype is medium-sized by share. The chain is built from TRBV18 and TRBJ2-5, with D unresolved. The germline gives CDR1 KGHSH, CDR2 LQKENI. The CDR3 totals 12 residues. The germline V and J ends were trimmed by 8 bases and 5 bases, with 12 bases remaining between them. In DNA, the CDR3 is TGTGCCAGCAAAGGAGAATCGGAGACCCAGTACTTC. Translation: CASKGESETQYF.

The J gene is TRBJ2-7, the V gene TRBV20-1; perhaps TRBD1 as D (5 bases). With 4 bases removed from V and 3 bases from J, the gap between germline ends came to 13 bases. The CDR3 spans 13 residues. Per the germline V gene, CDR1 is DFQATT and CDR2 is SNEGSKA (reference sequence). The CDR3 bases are TGCAGTGCTATTGGAGCAGGGAACTACGAGCAGTACTTC. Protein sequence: CSAIGAGNYEQYF.

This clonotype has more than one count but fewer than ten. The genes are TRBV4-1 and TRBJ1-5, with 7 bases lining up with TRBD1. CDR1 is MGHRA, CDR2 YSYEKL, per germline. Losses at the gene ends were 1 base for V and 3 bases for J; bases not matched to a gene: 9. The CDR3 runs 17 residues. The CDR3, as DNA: TGCGCCAGCAGCCAAGTCGGTTCAGGGGGAAACAATCAGCCCCAGCATTTT. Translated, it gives CASSQVGSGGNNQPQHF.

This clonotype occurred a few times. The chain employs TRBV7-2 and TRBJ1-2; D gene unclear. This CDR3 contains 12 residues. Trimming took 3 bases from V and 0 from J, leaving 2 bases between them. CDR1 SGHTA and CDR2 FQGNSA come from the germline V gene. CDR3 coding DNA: TGTGCCAGCAGCTTGACTAACTATGGCTACACCTTC. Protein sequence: CASSLTNYGYTF.

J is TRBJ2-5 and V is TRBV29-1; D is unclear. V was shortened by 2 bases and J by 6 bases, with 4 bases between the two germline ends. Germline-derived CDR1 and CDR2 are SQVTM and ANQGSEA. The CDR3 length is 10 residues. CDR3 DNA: TGCAGCGTTGAATGGAAGACCCAGTACTTC. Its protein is CSVEWKTQYF.